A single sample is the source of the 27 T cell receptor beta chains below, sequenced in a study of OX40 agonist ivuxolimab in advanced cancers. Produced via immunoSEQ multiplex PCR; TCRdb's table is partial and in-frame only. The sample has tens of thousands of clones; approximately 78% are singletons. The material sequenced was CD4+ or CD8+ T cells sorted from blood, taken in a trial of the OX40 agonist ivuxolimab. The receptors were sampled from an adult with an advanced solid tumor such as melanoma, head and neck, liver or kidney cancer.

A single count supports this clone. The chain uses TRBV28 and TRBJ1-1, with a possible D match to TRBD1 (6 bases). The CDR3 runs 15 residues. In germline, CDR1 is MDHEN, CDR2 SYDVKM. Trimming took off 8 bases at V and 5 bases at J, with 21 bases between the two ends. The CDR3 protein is CASHRAGGADTEAFF. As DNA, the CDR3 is TGTGCCAGCCACAGGGCGGGGGGCGCGGATACTGAAGCTTTCTTT.

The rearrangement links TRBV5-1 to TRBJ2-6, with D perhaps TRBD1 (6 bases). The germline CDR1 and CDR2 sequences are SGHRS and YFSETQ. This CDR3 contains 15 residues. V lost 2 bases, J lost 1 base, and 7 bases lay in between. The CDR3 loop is CASSFTGSGANVLTF. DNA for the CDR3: TGCGCCAGCAGCTTCACAGGGTCTGGGGCCAACGTCCTGACTTTC. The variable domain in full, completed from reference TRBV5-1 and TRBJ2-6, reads KAGVTQTPRYLIKTRGQQVTLSCSPISGHRSVSWYQQTPGQGLQFLFEYFSETQRNKGNFPGRFSGRQFSNSRSEMNVSTLELGDSALYLCASSFTGSGANVLTFGAGSRLTVL.

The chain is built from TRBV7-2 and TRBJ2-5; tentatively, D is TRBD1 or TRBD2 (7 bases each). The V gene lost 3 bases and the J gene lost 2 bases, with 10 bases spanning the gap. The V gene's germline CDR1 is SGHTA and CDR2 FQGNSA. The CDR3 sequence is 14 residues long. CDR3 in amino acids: CASSFQGGQETQYF. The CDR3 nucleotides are TGTGCCAGCAGCTTTCAGGGGGGGCAAGAGACCCAGTACTTC. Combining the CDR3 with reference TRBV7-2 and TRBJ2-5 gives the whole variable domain GAGVSQSPSNKVTEKGKDVELRCDPISGHTALYWYRQSLGQGLEFLIYFQGNSAPDKSGLPSDRFSAERTGGSVSTLTIQRTQQEDSAVYLCASSFQGGQETQYFGPGTRLLVL.

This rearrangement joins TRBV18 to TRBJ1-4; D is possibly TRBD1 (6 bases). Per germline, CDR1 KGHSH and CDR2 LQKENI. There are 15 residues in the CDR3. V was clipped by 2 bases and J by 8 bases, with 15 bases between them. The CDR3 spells CASSPLGRGGEKLFF. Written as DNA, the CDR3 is TGTGCCAGCTCACCATTGGGCAGGGGTGGAGAAAAACTGTTTTTT.

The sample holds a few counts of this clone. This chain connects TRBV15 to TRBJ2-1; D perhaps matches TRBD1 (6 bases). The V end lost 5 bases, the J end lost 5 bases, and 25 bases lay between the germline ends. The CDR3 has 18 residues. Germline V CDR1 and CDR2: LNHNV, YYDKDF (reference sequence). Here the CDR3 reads CATSAAGVFFVTNNEQFF. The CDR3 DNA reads TGTGCCACCAGCGCGGCAGGGGTTTTTTTTGTGACCAACAATGAGCAGTTCTTC.

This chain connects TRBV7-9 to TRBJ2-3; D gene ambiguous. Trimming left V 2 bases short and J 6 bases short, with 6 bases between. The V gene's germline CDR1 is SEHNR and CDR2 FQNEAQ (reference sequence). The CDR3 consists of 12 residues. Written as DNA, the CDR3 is TGTGCCAGCAGCTTATCCGGGGATACGCAGTATTTT. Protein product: CASSLSGDTQYF.

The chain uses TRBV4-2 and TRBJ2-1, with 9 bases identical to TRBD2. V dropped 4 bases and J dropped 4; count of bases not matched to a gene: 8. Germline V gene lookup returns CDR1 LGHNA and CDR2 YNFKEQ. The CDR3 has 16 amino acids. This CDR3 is CASSRSASGGYNEQFF. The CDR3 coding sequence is TGTGCCAGCAGCCGAAGCGCAAGCGGGGGGTACAATGAGCAGTTCTTC.

The CDR3 DNA reads TGTGCCAGCAGCTTAGCCCCTAGCGGGAGTGGGTCGCACGAGCAGTACTTC. It codes for CASSLAPSGSGSHEQYF. V is TRBV7-2 and J is TRBJ2-7; 10 bases fit TRBD2. CDR1 and CDR2 from the germline V gene are SGHTA and FQGNSA. The CDR3 contains 17 residues. Trimming removed 0 bases from V and 5 bases from J; junction bases left unmatched: 10.

The CDR3 sequence: CASSLDRVGYGYTF. CDR3 DNA: TGTGCCAGCAGCTTGGACAGGGTAGGATATGGCTACACCTTC. The chain is built from TRBV5-8 and TRBJ1-2; tentatively, D is TRBD1 (6 bases). V was cut by 0 bases and J by 5 bases, with 11 bases left in between. The CDR3 extends over 14 amino acids. Germline V gene sequence: CDR1 SGHTS, CDR2 YDEGEE.

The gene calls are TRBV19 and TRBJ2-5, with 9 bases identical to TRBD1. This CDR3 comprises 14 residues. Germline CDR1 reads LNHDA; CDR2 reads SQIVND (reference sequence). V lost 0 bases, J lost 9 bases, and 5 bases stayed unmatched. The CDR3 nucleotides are TGTGCCAGTAGTATAGAACGACAGGGGGTCTCCCAGTACTTC. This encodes CASSIERQGVSQYF.

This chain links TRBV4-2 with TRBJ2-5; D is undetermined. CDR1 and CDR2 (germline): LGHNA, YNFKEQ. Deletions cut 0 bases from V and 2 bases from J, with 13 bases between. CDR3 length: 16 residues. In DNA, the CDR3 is TGTGCCAGCAGCCAAGATTGGTTGGGCAGGCAAGAGACCCAGTACTTC. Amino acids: CASSQDWLGRQETQYF.

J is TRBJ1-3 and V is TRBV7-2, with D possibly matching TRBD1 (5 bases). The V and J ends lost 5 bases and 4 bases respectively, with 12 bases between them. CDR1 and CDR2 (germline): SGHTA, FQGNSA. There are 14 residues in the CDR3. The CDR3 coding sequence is TGTGCCAGCAGCCCAGTCGGGGGAGGAAACACCATATATTTT. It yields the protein CASSPVGGGNTIYF. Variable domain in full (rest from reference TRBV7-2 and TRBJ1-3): GAGVSQSPSNKVTEKGKDVELRCDPISGHTALYWYRQSLGQGLEFLIYFQGNSAPDKSGLPSDRFSAERTGGSVSTLTIQRTQQEDSAVYLCASSPVGGGNTIYFGEGSWLTVV.

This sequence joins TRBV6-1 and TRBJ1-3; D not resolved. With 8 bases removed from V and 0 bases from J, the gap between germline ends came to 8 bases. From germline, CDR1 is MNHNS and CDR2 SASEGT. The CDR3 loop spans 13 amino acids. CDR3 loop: CASFSLSGNTIYF. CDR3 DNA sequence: TGTGCCAGCTTTTCACTCTCTGGAAACACCATATATTTT.

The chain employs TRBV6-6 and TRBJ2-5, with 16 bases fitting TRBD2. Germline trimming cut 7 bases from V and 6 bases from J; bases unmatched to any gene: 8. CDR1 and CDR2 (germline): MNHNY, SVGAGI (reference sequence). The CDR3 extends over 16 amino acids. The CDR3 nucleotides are TGTGCCAGCATTCTCGGGACTAGCGGGGGGGCGCAGACCCAGTACTTC. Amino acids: CASILGTSGGAQTQYF.

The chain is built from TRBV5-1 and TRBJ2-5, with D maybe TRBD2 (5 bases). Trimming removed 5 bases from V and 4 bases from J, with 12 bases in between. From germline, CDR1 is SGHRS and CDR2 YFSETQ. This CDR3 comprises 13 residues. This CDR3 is CASSGSGVETQYF. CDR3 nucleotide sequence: TGCGCCAGCAGTGGGAGCGGAGTAGAGACCCAGTACTTC.

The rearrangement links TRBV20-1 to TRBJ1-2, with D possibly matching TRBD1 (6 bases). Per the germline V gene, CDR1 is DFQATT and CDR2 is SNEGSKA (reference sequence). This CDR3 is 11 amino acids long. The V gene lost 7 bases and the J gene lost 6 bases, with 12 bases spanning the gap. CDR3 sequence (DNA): TGCAGTGGAAATAGGGGGGATGGCTACACCTTC. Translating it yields CSGNRGDGYTF.

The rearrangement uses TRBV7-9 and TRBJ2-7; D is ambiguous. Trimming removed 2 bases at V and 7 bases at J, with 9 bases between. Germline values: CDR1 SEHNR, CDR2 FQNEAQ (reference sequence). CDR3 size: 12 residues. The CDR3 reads CASSLNGWEQYF. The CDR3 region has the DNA TGTGCCAGCAGCTTAAACGGGTGGGAGCAGTACTTC.

In nucleotides, the CDR3 is TGCGCCAGCAGCGAGGGTTACTCTGGGGCCAACGTCCTGACTTTC. Protein product: CASSEGYSGANVLTF. The chain joins TRBV5-1 to TRBJ2-6; TRBD2 might be the D (5 bases). Germline CDR1 reads SGHRS; CDR2 reads YFSETQ. This CDR3 contains 15 residues. V shed 4 bases and J shed 0 bases, with 8 bases lying between them.

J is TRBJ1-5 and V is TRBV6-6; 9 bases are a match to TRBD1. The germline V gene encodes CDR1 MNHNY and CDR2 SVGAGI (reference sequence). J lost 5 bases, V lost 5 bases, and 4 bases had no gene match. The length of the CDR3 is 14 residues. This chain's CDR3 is CASSGQGTYQPQHF. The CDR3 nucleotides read TGTGCCAGCAGTGGACAGGGGACTTATCAGCCCCAGCATTTT.

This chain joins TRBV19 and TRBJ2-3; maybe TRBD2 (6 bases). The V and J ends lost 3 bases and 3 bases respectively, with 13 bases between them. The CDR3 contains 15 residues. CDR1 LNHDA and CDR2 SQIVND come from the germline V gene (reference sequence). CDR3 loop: CASSIQTGATDTQYF. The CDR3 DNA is TGTGCCAGTAGTATTCAAACGGGAGCAACAGATACGCAGTATTTT.

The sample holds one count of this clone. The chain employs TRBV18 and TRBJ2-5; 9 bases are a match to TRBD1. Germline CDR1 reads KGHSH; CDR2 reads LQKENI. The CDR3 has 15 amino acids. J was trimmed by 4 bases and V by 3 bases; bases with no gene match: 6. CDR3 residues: CASSPTGTGRETQYF. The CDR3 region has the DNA TGTGCCAGCTCACCCACCGGGACAGGGAGAGAGACCCAGTACTTC.

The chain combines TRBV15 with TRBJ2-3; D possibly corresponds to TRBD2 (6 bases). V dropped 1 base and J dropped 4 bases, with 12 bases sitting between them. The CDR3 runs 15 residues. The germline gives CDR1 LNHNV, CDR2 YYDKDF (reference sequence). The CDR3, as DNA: TGTGCCACCAGCAGAGGCGGGACCGCCGCAGATACGCAGTATTTT. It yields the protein CATSRGGTAADTQYF.

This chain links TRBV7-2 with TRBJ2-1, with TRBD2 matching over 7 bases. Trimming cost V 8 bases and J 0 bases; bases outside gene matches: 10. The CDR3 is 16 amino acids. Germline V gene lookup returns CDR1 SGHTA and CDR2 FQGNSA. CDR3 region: CASPGKAGSSYNEQFF. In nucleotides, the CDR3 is TGTGCCAGCCCCGGGAAAGCGGGGAGCTCCTACAATGAGCAGTTCTTC.

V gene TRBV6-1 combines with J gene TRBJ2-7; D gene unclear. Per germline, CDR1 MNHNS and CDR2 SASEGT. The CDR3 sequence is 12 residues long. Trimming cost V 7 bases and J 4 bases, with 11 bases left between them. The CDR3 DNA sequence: TGTGCCAGCACAACCGCGGTTTACGAGCAGTACTTC. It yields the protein CASTTAVYEQYF.

The CDR3 sequence is CASSPIGGFEAFF. The DNA for the CDR3 is TGTGCCAGTAGCCCTATTGGGGGGTTTGAAGCTTTCTTT. This chain connects TRBV19 to TRBJ1-1; possible D gene TRBD1, 5 bases. The germline CDR1 and CDR2 sequences are LNHDA and SQIVND (reference sequence). Trimming stripped 6 bases from V and 7 bases from J, with 15 bases between. CDR3 size: 13 residues.

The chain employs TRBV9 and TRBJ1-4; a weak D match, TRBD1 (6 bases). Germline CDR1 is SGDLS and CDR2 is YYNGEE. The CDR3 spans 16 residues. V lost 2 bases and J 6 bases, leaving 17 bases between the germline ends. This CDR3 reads CASSVGHSALDEKLFF. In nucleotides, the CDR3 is TGTGCCAGCAGCGTGGGACATTCGGCCCTGGATGAAAAACTGTTTTTT.

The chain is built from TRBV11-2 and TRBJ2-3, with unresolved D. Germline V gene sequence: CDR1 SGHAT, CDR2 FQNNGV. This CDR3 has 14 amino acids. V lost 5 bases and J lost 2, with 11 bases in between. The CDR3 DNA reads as TGTGCCAGCAGCCTGGGTTATTCCACAGATACGCAGTATTTT. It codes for CASSLGYSTDTQYF.